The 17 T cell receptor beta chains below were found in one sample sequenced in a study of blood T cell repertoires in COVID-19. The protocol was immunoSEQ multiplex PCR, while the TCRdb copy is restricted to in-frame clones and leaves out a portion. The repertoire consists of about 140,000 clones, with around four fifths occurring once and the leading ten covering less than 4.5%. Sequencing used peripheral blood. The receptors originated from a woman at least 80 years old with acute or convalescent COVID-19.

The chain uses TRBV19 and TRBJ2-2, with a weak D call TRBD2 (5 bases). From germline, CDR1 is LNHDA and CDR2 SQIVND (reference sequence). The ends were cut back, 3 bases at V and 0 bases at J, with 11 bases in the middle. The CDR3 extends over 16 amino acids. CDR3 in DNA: TGTGCCAGTAGTATGGAGGAAGCCGCGAACACCGGGGAGCTGTTTTTT. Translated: CASSMEEAANTGELFF.

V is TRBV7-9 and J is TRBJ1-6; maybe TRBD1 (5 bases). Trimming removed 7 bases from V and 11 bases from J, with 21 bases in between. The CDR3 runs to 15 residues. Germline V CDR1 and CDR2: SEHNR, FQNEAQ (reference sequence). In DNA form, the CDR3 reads TGTGCCAGCACCTCCGCGTCGGGGGGTCACCCACCCCTCCACTTT. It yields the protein CASTSASGGHPPLHF.

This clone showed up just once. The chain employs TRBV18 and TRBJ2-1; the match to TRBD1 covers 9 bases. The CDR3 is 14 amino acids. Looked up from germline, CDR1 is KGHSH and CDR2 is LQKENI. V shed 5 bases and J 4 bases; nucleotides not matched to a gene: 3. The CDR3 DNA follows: TGTGCCAGCTCAACCGGGACAGGGTACAATGAGCAGTTCTTC. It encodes CASSTGTGYNEQFF.

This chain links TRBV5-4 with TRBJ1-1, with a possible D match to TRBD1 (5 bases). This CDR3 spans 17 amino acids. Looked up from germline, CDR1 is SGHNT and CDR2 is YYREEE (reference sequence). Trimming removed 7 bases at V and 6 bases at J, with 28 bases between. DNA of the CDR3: TGTGCCAGCCCCGGTTCGGGTGCGGCAGGGTCGTCGCCTGAAGCTTTCTTT. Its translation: CASPGSGAAGSSPEAFF.

The CDR3 DNA sequence: TGTGCCAGCAGTTTGGCGGGACAGACTTTGTACGAGCAGTACTTC. Residues: CASSLAGQTLYEQYF. This chain uses TRBV28 with TRBJ2-7; D may be TRBD1 (7 bases). The germline V gene encodes CDR1 MDHEN and CDR2 SYDVKM. The CDR3 consists of 15 residues. V lost 3 bases to trimming and J lost 4 bases, with 16 bases between them.

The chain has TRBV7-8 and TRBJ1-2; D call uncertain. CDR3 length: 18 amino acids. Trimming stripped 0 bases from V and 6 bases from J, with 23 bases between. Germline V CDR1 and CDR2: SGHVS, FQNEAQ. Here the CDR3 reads CASSLAQPKYPLRDGYTF. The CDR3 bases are TGTGCCAGCAGCTTAGCTCAGCCGAAGTACCCCTTGAGGGATGGCTACACCTTC.

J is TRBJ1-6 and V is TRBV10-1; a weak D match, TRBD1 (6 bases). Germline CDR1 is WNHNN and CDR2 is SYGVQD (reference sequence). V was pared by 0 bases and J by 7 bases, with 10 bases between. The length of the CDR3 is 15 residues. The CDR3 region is CASSESRTANSPLHF. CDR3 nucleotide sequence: TGCGCCAGCAGTGAGTCAAGGACAGCGAATTCACCCCTCCACTTT.

This chain's CDR3 is CATSRGRTGGRTGELFF. The CDR3 DNA follows: TGTGCCACCAGCAGAGGGCGGACAGGGGGGCGCACCGGGGAGCTGTTTTTT. The chain links TRBV15 to TRBJ2-2; 10 positions match TRBD1. Germline V gene lookup returns CDR1 LNHNV and CDR2 YYDKDF (reference sequence). The V gene end was trimmed by 1 base and the J gene end by 4 bases; junction bases not matched to a gene: 6. This CDR3 spans 17 amino acids.

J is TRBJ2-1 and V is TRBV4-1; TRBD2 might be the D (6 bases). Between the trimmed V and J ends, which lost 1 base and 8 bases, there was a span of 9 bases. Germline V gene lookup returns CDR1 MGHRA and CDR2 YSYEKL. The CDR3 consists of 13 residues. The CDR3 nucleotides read TGCGCCAGCAGCCAAGGACTAGTCTATGAGCAGTTCTTC. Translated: CASSQGLVYEQFF.

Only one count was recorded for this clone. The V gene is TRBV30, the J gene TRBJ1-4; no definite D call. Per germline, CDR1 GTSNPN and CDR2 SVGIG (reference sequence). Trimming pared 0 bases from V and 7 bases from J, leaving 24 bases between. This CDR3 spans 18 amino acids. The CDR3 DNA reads TGTGCCTGGAGTGTACCTGGCCAGTACGGTCCAGGTGGTGAAAAACTGTTTTTT. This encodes CAWSVPGQYGPGGEKLFF.

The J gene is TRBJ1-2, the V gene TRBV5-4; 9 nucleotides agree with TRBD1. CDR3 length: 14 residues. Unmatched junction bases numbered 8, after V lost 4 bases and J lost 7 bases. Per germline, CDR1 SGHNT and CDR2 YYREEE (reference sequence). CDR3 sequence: CASSPPDRGGGYTF. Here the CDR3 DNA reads TGTGCCAGCAGCCCACCGGACAGGGGCGGTGGCTACACCTTC.

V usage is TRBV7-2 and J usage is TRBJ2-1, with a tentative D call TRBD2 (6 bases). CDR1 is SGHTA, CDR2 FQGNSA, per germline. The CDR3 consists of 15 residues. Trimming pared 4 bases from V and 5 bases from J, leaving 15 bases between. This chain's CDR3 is CASSWAPGEDNEQFF. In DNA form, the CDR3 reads TGTGCCAGCAGCTGGGCGCCGGGAGAAGACAATGAGCAGTTCTTC.

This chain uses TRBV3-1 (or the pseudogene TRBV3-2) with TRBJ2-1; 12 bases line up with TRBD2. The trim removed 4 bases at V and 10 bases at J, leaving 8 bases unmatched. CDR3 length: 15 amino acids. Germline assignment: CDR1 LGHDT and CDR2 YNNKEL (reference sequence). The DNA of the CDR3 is TGTGCCAGCAGCCGCTCACTAGCGGGAGGCCGGGAGCAGTTCTTC. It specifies CASSRSLAGGREQFF.

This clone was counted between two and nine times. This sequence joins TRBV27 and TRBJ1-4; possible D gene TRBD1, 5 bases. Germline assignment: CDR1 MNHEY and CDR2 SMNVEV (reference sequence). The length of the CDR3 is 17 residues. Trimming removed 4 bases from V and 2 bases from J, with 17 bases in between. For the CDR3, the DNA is TGTGCCAGCAGTTCGACCTATTTCAGGGTGACTAATGAAAAACTGTTTTTT. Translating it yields CASSSTYFRVTNEKLFF.

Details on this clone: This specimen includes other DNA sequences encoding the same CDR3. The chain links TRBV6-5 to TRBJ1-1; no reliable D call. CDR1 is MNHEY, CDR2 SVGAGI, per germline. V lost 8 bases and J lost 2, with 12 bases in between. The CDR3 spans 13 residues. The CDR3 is CASRGQVNTEAFF. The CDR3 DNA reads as TGTGCCAGCCGCGGGCAAGTAAACACTGAAGCTTTCTTT.

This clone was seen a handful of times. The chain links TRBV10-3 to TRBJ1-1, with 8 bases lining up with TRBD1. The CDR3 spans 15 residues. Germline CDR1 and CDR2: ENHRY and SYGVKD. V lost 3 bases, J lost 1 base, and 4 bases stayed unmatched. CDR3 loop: CAISDPGQGNTEAFF. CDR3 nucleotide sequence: TGTGCCATCAGTGACCCAGGACAGGGGAACACTGAAGCTTTCTTT.

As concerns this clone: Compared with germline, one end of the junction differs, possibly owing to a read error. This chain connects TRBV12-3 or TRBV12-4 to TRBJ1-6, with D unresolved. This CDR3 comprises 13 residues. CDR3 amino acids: CASSLPYNSPLHF. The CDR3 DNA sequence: TGTGCCAGCAGTTTACCCTACAATTCACCCCTCCACTTT.